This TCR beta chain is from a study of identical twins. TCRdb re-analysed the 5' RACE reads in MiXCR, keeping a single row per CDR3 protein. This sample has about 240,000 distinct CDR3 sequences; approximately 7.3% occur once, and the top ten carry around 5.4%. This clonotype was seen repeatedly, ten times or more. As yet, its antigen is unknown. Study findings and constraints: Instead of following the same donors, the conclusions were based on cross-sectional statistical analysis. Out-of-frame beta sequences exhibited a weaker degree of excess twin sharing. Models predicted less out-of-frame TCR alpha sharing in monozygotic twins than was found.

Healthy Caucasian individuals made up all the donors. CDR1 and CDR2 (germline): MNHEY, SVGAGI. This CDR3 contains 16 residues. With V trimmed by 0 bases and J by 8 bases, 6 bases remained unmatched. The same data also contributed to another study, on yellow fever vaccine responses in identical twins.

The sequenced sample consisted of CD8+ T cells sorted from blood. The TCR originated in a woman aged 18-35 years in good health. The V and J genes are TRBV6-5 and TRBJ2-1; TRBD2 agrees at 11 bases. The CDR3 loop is CASSYSSVAGGDEQFF. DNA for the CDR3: TGTGCCAGCAGTTACTCGTCAGTAGCGGGGGGGGATGAGCAGTTCTTC.